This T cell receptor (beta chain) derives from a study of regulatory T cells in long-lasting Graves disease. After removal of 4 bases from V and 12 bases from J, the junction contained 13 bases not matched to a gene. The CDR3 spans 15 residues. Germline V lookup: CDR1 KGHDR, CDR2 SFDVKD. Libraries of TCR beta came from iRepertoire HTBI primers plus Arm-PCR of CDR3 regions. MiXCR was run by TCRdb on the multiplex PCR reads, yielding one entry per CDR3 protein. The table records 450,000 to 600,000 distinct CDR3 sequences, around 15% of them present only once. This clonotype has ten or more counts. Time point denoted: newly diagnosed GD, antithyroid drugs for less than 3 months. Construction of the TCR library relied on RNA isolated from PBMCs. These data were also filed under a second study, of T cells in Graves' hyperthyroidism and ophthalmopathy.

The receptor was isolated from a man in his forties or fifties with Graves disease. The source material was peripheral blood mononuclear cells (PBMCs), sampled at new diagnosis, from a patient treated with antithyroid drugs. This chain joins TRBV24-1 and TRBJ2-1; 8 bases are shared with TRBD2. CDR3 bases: TGTGCCACCAGTGAGAGACTAGCGCCTTCCGGGGGGCAGTTCTTC. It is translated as CATSERLAPSGGQFF.